This note documents a single T cell receptor beta chain sequence. Its antigen specificity is not known. No much larger clone is present one base from it, and per-base qualities are unavailable. According to the germline V gene (reference sequence), CDR1 reads GTSNPN and CDR2 reads SVGIG. V lost 1 base and J lost 7 bases; the stretch between them is 14 bases long. From the cysteine through the phenylalanine, the CDR3 covers 13 amino acids. Left in the record is the CDR3 DNA by itself, 39 bases read in frame from the first base. This entry belongs to a study of T cells in Graves' hyperthyroidism and ophthalmopathy (dated by TCRdb to 2018 to 2020). Regarding the complete study: Peripheral blood samples were taken at the time of initial diagnosis, prior to any treatment. To identify distinguishing TCR V-J signatures, a discovery cohort of about 100 patients was used, comprising fewer than 45 with Graves' ophthalmopathy and approximately 58 with stable Graves' hyperthyroidism. Prospective prediction of ophthalmopathy was tested in an independent validation cohort of about 19 hyperthyroidism patients and 15 to 17 patients who later progressed to ophthalmopathy. The roughly 90 discovery patients were divided at random into training and test sets in a 7:3 ratio. Thyroid tissue and blood T-cell repertoires from six or seven Graves' hyperthyroidism patients were also compared in the study. Following sampling, methimazole starting at 30 mg daily was given to hyperthyroidism patients, and high-dose intravenous methylprednisolone was given to ophthalmopathy patients. The paper reports TCR Vbeta CDR3 sequencing of roughly 140 peripheral blood samples: around 45 ophthalmopathy, approximately 74 hyperthyroidism and around 17 progressor patients. Results the study describes overall, beyond this receptor: Ophthalmopathy was separated from stable hyperthyroidism by a 13 V-J signature model, with approximately 86% sensitivity and 81% to 82% specificity obtained in cross-validation and 80%/75% obtained in testing. In validation, progression to ophthalmopathy was predicted by the model with approximately 67% sensitivity and roughly 72% specificity, a median of around 5.9 months before onset. Sample size was not statistically predetermined, and investigators were not blinded to group allocation. Most expanded thyroid clonotypes (frequency above 0.001) were also found in blood, which suggests that blood repertoires may mirror thyroid immune responses.

Moderately to severely active disease, a Clinical Activity Score of at least 3, a NOSPECS grade of at least 4, and a duration under 3 months were present in ophthalmopathy patients. Any patient with an uncontrolled infection, another autoimmune disease, pregnancy or lactation was excluded. Diagnoses were established on the basis of clinical symptoms, serum thyroxine and TRAb, thyroid ultrasound, and orbital computed tomography. Ficoll-Paque density gradient centrifugation was used to isolate PBMCs from about 9.4 ml of fresh peripheral blood. Trizol reagent was used to extract total RNA, and RNA quality was then checked on an Agilent 2100 Bioanalyzer. TCR beta CDR3 regions were amplified from RNA transcripts. A first-round RT-PCR of the TCR CDR3 used the HTBI primer set with the Qiagen OneStep RT-PCR kit. A second multiplex PCR round built the libraries, followed by size selection and purification. Libraries were sequenced paired-end with 100 bp reads on an Illumina HiSeq2000. As for how the authors treated the data: SOAPnuke was used to process the raw data, removing reads that contained adapters or uncalled bases, had a mean Phred below 15, or lacked an exact match to the constant primer or identifier. COPE v1.2.5 was used to merge the high-quality paired reads, and each unique nucleotide sequence was defined as a clonotype. MiTCR v1.1 was used to align the clonotypes against IMGT TRBV, TRBD and TRBJ reference segments. The analysis was restricted to V-J combinations with a frequency above 0.0001, which together covered about 99% of the repertoires. A TCS score was defined as the ratio of F50 (clonal expansion) to E x V (chaos), with BLOSUM62-based TCRdist applied between CDR3 peptides within each V-J. Welch's t-statistics and random forest reduced roughly 500 V-J features to 13, which were used in a naive Bayes classifier (R e1071). TCRdb itself trimmed the public reads at Q25 with fastp, ran MiXCR and retained productive beta chains. Each CDR3 protein gets just one entry, which takes the most common genes and DNA from the rows behind it. TCRdb assigned the V and J calls; the authors' analysis was not used. This sample is represented by about 520,000 distinct CDR3 sequences; less than 25% of them were singletons. The biggest ten clones account for around 10% of the sample.

The receptor's source is a woman in her 30s with Graves' ophthalmopathy. Sequencing input: blood. The rearrangement combines TRBV30 with TRBJ2-7; the D call is tentative, TRBD1 or TRBD2, as each matches 5 bases. The CDR3 sequence is CAWSGDPVGEQYF. Here is the DNA: TGTGCCTGGAGTGGGGACCCCGTGGGAGAGCAGTACTTC.